A single sample gave rise to the 28 T cell receptor beta chains below, sequenced in a study. Adaptor-ligated barcode primers were used to amplify TRBV12-4/TRBJ1-2 clonotypes. Using its own MiXCR run on the multiplex PCR reads, TCRdb lists one record per CDR3 protein. The sample includes approximately 480 distinct CDR3 sequences, less than 7.5% of them seen just once. Tregs were sorted as CD4+CD25+CD127-/low cells. Sample: tumor-infiltrating Tregs sorted from the breast tumor. These receptors were collected from a female donor with breast cancer.

By share of the sample, this clonotype is large. The genes are TRBV12-3 or TRBV12-4 and TRBJ1-2, with D unclear. V was cut by 3 bases and J by 4 bases, with 6 bases left in between. CDR3 size: 12 residues. CDR3 in amino acids: CASSFSGYGYTF. The DNA for the CDR3 is TGTGCCAGCAGTTTCAGTGGCTATGGCTACACCTTC.

By share of the sample, this clonotype is medium-sized. The chain employs TRBV12-3 or TRBV12-4 and TRBJ1-2; D perhaps matches TRBD1 (6 bases). CDR3 length: 13 residues. V shed 4 bases and J shed 6 bases, with 12 bases lying between them. The CDR3 sequence is CASSSPGDDGYTF. CDR3 bases: TGTGCCAGCAGTTCCCCAGGGGATGATGGCTACACCTTC.

Sample share makes this clonotype medium-sized. The chain uses TRBV12-3 or TRBV12-4 and TRBJ1-2; D is ambiguous. CDR3 length equals 11 residues. Trimming stripped 5 bases from V and 12 bases from J, with 13 bases between. The CDR3 protein is CASSQTETHTF. For the CDR3, the DNA is TGTGCCAGCAGTCAGACGGAAACTCACACCTTC.

The chain has TRBV12-3 or TRBV12-4 and TRBJ1-2, with unresolved D. The CDR3 sequence is 17 residues long. The ends were cut back, 3 bases at V and 0 bases at J, with 17 bases in the middle. The CDR3 bases are TGTGCCAGCAGTTTTCGACGGCCCTCAACCTCTAACTATGGCTACACCTTC. Translated, it gives CASSFRRPSTSNYGYTF.

This clonotype is medium-sized within its sample. The chain links TRBV12-3 or TRBV12-4 to TRBJ1-2, with D tentatively TRBD1 (5 bases). CDR3 size: 14 residues. V dropped 5 bases and J dropped 3 bases, with 13 bases sitting between them. CDR3 in DNA: TGTGCCAGCAGTCCGCAGGGCCCCGACTATGGCTACACCTTC. Its translation is CASSPQGPDYGYTF.

In its sample, this clonotype is medium-sized. V gene TRBV12-3 or TRBV12-4 combines with J gene TRBJ1-2; perhaps TRBD1 as D (6 bases). The CDR3 contains 15 residues. Trimming took off 2 bases at V and 1 base at J, with 11 bases between the two ends. This CDR3 reads CASSLMVRGNYGYTF. CDR3 coding DNA: TGTGCCAGCAGTTTAATGGTCAGGGGTAACTATGGCTACACCTTC.

This clonotype is large (0.1 to 1%) within its sample. The genes are TRBV12-3 or TRBV12-4 and TRBJ1-2, with no clear D. V was trimmed by 5 bases and J by 0 bases, leaving 13 bases between them. The CDR3 extends over 15 amino acids. The chain's CDR3 is CASSPRRASNYGYTF. CDR3 bases: TGTGCCAGCAGTCCACGACGTGCTTCTAACTATGGCTACACCTTC.

This clonotype is hyperexpanded. The genes are TRBV12-3 or TRBV12-4 and TRBJ1-2; 8 bases align to TRBD1. The CDR3 is made up of 15 amino acids. V dropped 7 bases and J dropped 8; count of bases not matched to a gene: 15. The CDR3 loop reads CASTMDRVDAGGYTF. As DNA, the CDR3 is TGTGCCAGCACCATGGACAGGGTAGATGCGGGCGGCTACACCTTC.

This clonotype is categorized as medium-sized. The chain carries TRBV12-3 or TRBV12-4 and TRBJ1-2; 9 bases agree with TRBD1. The CDR3 length is 17 residues. The junction had 11 bases not matched to a gene; V was cut back by 2 bases and J by 4 bases. DNA for the CDR3: TGTGCCAGCAGTTTAAGGTTGGGACAGGGCGCGGGCTATGGCTACACCTTC. Its translation is CASSLRLGQGAGYGYTF.

This clonotype counts as large. This chain uses TRBV12-3 or TRBV12-4 with TRBJ1-2; D remains ambiguous. V was pared by 6 bases and J by 4 bases, with 12 bases between. The CDR3 loop spans 13 amino acids. CDR3 sequence: CASSLLVGYGYTF. CDR3 coding DNA: TGTGCCAGCAGCCTCCTTGTGGGCTATGGCTACACCTTC.

Within the sample, this clonotype is medium-sized. The chain recombines TRBV12-3 or TRBV12-4 with TRBJ1-2; D gene unclear. There are 12 residues in the CDR3. Trimming left V 3 bases short and J 7 bases short, with 9 bases between. The chain's CDR3 is CASSFMGSGYTF. Written as DNA, the CDR3 is TGTGCCAGCAGTTTTATGGGTAGTGGCTACACCTTC.

By proportion, this clonotype is medium-sized. The rearrangement links TRBV12-3 or TRBV12-4 to TRBJ1-2; 7 nucleotides match TRBD1. The CDR3 covers 14 residues. Germline trimming cut 5 bases from V and 5 bases from J; bases unmatched to any gene: 8. The CDR3 loop reads CASSNRGWEYGYTF. The CDR3 DNA reads TGTGCCAGCAGTAACAGGGGTTGGGAATATGGCTACACCTTC.

This clonotype is judged medium-sized (0.01 to 0.1%). Germline is not matched at one junction end, which may reflect a read error. V and J are TRBV12-3 or TRBV12-4 and TRBJ1-2; TRBD1 aligns across 9 bases. This CDR3 comprises 14 residues. Here the CDR3 reads CASSRDRAKYGYTF. Written as DNA, the CDR3 is TGTGCCAGCAGCCGGGACAGGGCTAAGTATGGCTACACCTTC.

This clonotype is large (0.1 to 1%) within its sample. The V gene is TRBV12-3 or TRBV12-4, the J gene TRBJ1-2; the D is unclear. V was trimmed by 5 bases and J by 5 bases, leaving 18 bases between them. This CDR3 is 15 amino acids long. The CDR3 DNA reads as TGTGCCAGCAGTCTCGAACAGAGCGCCGGGTATGGCTACACCTTC. Translation: CASSLEQSAGYGYTF.

This clonotype counts as large. This chain connects TRBV12-3 or TRBV12-4 to TRBJ1-2; D gene ambiguous. The CDR3 has 15 residues. Trimming removed 0 bases from V and 3 bases from J, with 11 bases in between. The CDR3 reads CASSLARLRHYGYTF. CDR3 coding DNA: TGTGCCAGCAGTTTAGCCCGCTTACGCCACTATGGCTACACCTTC.

This clonotype counts as large (0.1 to 1%). The rearrangement joins TRBV12-3 or TRBV12-4 to TRBJ1-2; D gene uncertain. Trimming cost V 10 bases and J 7 bases, with 10 bases left between them. The CDR3 spans 10 residues. This CDR3 reads CATQITGYTF. Written as DNA, the CDR3 is TGTGCCACCCAAATTACTGGCTACACCTTC.

This clonotype was seen a few times. The rearrangement uses TRBV12-3 or TRBV12-4 and TRBJ1-2; the D is unclear. The CDR3 covers 12 residues. Trimming shortened V by 6 bases and J by 5 bases, and 10 bases separated the two germline ends. CDR3 nucleotide sequence: TGTGCCAGCAGGAGAGAAGGGTATGGCTACACCTTC. This translates into CASRREGYGYTF.

This clonotype is labeled as medium-sized. The chain joins TRBV12-3 or TRBV12-4 to TRBJ1-2; perhaps TRBD1 as D (5 bases). The CDR3 totals 15 residues. The V gene lost 7 bases and the J gene lost 6 bases, with 21 bases spanning the gap. CDR3 nucleotides: TGTGCCAGCACCGAGCGGGGCAGGGAGAGGAATGGCTACACCTTC. The encoded protein is CASTERGRERNGYTF.

Relative to its sample, this clonotype is medium-sized (0.01 to 0.1%). J is TRBJ1-2 and V is TRBV12-3 or TRBV12-4; no firm D call. V was cut by 4 bases and J by 5 bases, with 8 bases left in between. The CDR3 covers 12 residues. The CDR3 spells CASSSGGYGYTF. In nucleotides, the CDR3 is TGTGCCAGCAGTTCAGGAGGATATGGCTACACCTTC.

This clonotype qualifies as medium-sized. The V and J genes are TRBV12-3 or TRBV12-4 and TRBJ1-2; D not certain. The ends were cut back, 6 bases at V and 0 bases at J, with 11 bases in the middle. The CDR3 length is 14 residues. The DNA for the CDR3 is TGTGCCAGCAGCCAAAGACAAGCTAACTATGGCTACACCTTC. This translates into CASSQRQANYGYTF.

This clonotype is categorized as large. The chain carries TRBV12-5 and TRBJ1-2; no clear D gene. Trimming left V 6 bases short and J 1 base short, with 6 bases between. Germline CDR1 LGHNT, CDR2 FRNRAP. CDR3 length: 12 residues. The CDR3 nucleotides read TGTGCTAGTGGGGTGGATAACTATGGCTACACCTTC. Amino acid sequence: CASGVDNYGYTF.

This clonotype is labeled medium-sized. The chain uses TRBV12-3 or TRBV12-4 and TRBJ1-2; 7 nucleotides agree with TRBD1. The CDR3 is 14 amino acids. V lost 6 bases, J lost 0 bases, and 4 bases stayed unmatched. CDR3 sequence reads: CASRPGQSNYGYTF. The CDR3 nucleotides are TGTGCCAGCAGACCGGGACAGTCTAACTATGGCTACACCTTC.

This clonotype is large. This sequence joins TRBV12-3 or TRBV12-4 and TRBJ1-2; the D is unclear. The CDR3 sequence is 13 residues long. With 5 bases removed from V and 7 bases from J, the gap between germline ends came to 14 bases. CDR3 residues: CASSPDGIGGYTF. The DNA for the CDR3 is TGTGCCAGCAGTCCCGACGGGATCGGTGGCTACACCTTC.

By share, this clonotype counts as hyperexpanded (1% or more). This sequence joins TRBV12-3 or TRBV12-4 and TRBJ1-2; 7 nucleotides match TRBD1. The CDR3 covers 14 residues. V was pared by 5 bases and J by 6 bases, with 9 bases of the junction left unmatched. CDR3 residues: CASSTRTGEDGYTF. The CDR3 nucleotides read TGTGCCAGCAGTACAAGAACAGGGGAAGATGGCTACACCTTC.

By sample share, this clonotype is large. The chain couples TRBV12-3 or TRBV12-4 to TRBJ1-2; no definite D call. The V end was cut by 5 bases, the J end by 6 bases, with 19 bases between. The CDR3 covers 15 residues. The CDR3 sequence is CASSVFGPVLDGYTF. The CDR3 nucleotides are TGTGCCAGCAGTGTCTTTGGACCAGTTCTCGATGGCTACACCTTC.

This clonotype was found a few times. One base away lies a much larger clone, so this may be a sequencing read error. V usage is TRBV12-3 or TRBV12-4 and J usage is TRBJ1-2; D gene ambiguous. The CDR3 is 12 amino acids. CDR3 bases: TGTGCCAACAGTTTTCCGGGATTTGGCTACACCTTC. Protein sequence: CANSFPGFGYTF.

By sample fraction, this clonotype is large. The rearrangement uses TRBV12-3 or TRBV12-4 and TRBJ1-2; D not resolved. Between the trimmed V and J ends, which lost 5 bases and 8 bases, there was a span of 15 bases. The CDR3 spans 13 residues. CDR3 sequence reads: CASSNAPWSGYTF. CDR3 DNA: TGTGCCAGCAGTAACGCCCCATGGTCCGGCTACACCTTC.

Relative to its sample, this clonotype is medium-sized (0.01 to 0.1%). The gene calls are TRBV12-3 or TRBV12-4 and TRBJ1-2; no definite D call. The length of the CDR3 is 13 residues. V was clipped by 1 base and J by 3 bases, with 6 bases between them. The CDR3 DNA follows: TGTGCCAGCAGTTTAGGGAGGGACTATGGCTACACCTTC. It yields the protein CASSLGRDYGYTF.